The 25 T cell receptor beta chains given below trace back to one sample, sequenced in a study of T-cell reconstitution after alpha-beta-depleted transplantation in children. Preparing the TCRbeta library involved the use of unique molecular identifiers. MiXCR, run by TCRdb on the PCR reads, gives a single entry per CDR3 protein. The sample carries 490,000 or so distinct CDR3 sequences, roughly an eighth recorded once. The specimen was PBMCs from the stem cell graft donor, collected from the stem cell graft. These receptors originate from a human donor who donated a stem cell graft to a child with combined immunodeficiency.

This clonotype has only a few counts. V usage is TRBV20-1 and J usage is TRBJ1-1; D possibly corresponds to TRBD1 (5 bases). Trimming pared 0 bases from V and 5 bases from J, leaving 13 bases between. The CDR3 covers 14 residues. Germline-derived CDR1 and CDR2 are DFQATT and SNEGSKA (reference sequence). CDR3 protein: CSARDPLRGTEAFF. The CDR3 nucleotides are TGCAGTGCTAGAGACCCTTTGAGGGGTACTGAAGCTTTCTTT.

This clonotype appeared many times. The V and J genes are TRBV12-3 or TRBV12-4 and TRBJ2-7; D perhaps matches TRBD1 (5 bases). V shed 10 bases and J shed 0 bases, with 13 bases lying between them. This CDR3 region has 13 residues. Here the CDR3 reads CAIRAVSSYEQYF. As DNA, the CDR3 is TGTGCCATCAGGGCCGTGAGCTCCTACGAGCAGTACTTC.

Ten or more counts support this clonotype. This chain joins TRBV12-3 or TRBV12-4 and TRBJ1-1; D perhaps matches TRBD1 (5 bases). There are 14 residues in the CDR3. V lost 6 bases to trimming and J lost 6 bases, with 17 bases between them. The CDR3 loop is CASSNTGGWAEAFF. CDR3 in DNA: TGTGCCAGCAGCAACACGGGGGGATGGGCTGAAGCTTTCTTT.

The chain carries TRBV20-1 and TRBJ1-5; a possible D gene is TRBD1 (5 bases). Trimming pared 6 bases from V and 6 bases from J, leaving 15 bases between. Germline CDR1 is DFQATT and CDR2 is SNEGSKA (reference sequence). The CDR3 has 13 residues. CDR3 amino acids: CSAASRASQPQHF. The CDR3 nucleotides are TGCAGTGCCGCTTCCAGGGCCAGTCAGCCCCAGCATTTT.

There are many counts of this clonotype. The chain combines TRBV18 with TRBJ2-1; TRBD2 aligns across 9 bases. The junction had 2 bases not matched to a gene; V was cut back by 0 bases and J by 8 bases. Germline V lookup: CDR1 KGHSH, CDR2 LQKENI. The CDR3 is made up of 14 amino acids. CDR3 DNA: TGTGCCAGCTCACCACCCGCTAGCGGGGATGAGCAGTTCTTC. Its protein product is CASSPPASGDEQFF.

The chain has TRBV9 and TRBJ2-7; D unclear. Trimming stripped 0 bases from V and 9 bases from J, with 4 bases between. CDR3 length equals 10 residues. Germline-derived CDR1 and CDR2 are SGDLS and YYNGEE. CDR3 sequence: CASSVGGQYF. CDR3 DNA: TGTGCCAGCAGCGTAGGCGGGCAGTACTTC.

V is TRBV9 and J is TRBJ2-7, with D possibly TRBD2 on 5 matching bases. V dropped 0 bases and J dropped 6 bases, with 16 bases sitting between them. The germline V gene encodes CDR1 SGDLS and CDR2 YYNGEE. CDR3 length: 15 residues. CDR3 sequence: CASSVGGGGLGEQYF. CDR3 DNA: TGTGCCAGCAGCGTAGGGGGTGGAGGTTTGGGCGAGCAGTACTTC.

This clonotype was detected ten times or more. The V and J genes are TRBV15 and TRBJ2-3; D is unclear. Germline V gene data show CDR1 as LNHNV and CDR2 as YYDKDF (reference sequence). This CDR3 is built from 15 residues. The ends were cut back, 0 bases at V and 5 bases at J, with 12 bases in the middle. CDR3 in amino acids: CATSRDRPWKDTQYF. For the CDR3, the DNA is TGTGCCACCAGCAGAGATCGGCCCTGGAAAGATACGCAGTATTTT. Supplemented by reference TRBV15 and TRBJ2-3, the full variable domain reads DAMVIQNPRYQVTQFGKPVTLSCSQTLNHNVMYWYQQKSSQAPKLLFHYYDKDFNNEADTPDNFQSRRPNTSFCFLDIRSPGLGDTAMYLCATSRDRPWKDTQYFGPGTRLTVL.

The chain joins TRBV11-2 to TRBJ1-1; 9 bases agree with TRBD1. The CDR3 has 20 residues. V lost 2 bases and J lost 0; bases outside the gene matches: 16. Germline V gene data show CDR1 as SGHAT and CDR2 as FQNNGV. The CDR3 DNA reads as TGTGCCAGCAGCTTAATAGTCGCTGTCCCGGGACAGGGTTTGAACACTGAAGCTTTCTTT. It yields the protein CASSLIVAVPGQGLNTEAFF.

The V and J genes are TRBV24-1 and TRBJ2-4; D is unresolved. V was pared by 7 bases and J by 5 bases, with 8 bases between. The CDR3 runs 12 residues. Germline V gives CDR1 KGHDR, CDR2 SFDVKD. CDR3 sequence reads: CATSGGQNIQYF. In nucleotides, the CDR3 is TGTGCCACCAGCGGTGGTCAAAACATTCAGTACTTC.

The chain combines TRBV24-1 with TRBJ2-1, with D possibly matching TRBD1 (6 bases). The CDR3 has 11 amino acids. The germline CDR1 and CDR2 sequences are KGHDR and SFDVKD. V was trimmed by 7 bases and J by 7 bases, leaving 7 bases between them. The CDR3 here is CATRRGNEQFF. The DNA of the CDR3 is TGTGCCACCAGGAGGGGGAATGAGCAGTTCTTC.

This clonotype appeared many times. This sequence joins TRBV2 and TRBJ2-1; 7 bases match TRBD2. Germline values: CDR1 SNHLY, CDR2 FYNNEI. The CDR3 runs to 13 residues. V trimming: 8 bases; J trimming: 5 bases; junction bases outside the gene matches: 6. The CDR3 DNA sequence: TGTGCCAGCCAGCGGGAAGATCACAATGAGCAGTTCTTC. This translates into CASQREDHNEQFF.

This clonotype has more than one count but fewer than ten. This chain links TRBV7-8 with TRBJ2-1; tentatively, D is TRBD1 or TRBD2 (6 bases each). Trimming stripped 5 bases from V and 10 bases from J, with 18 bases between. The CDR3 has 14 residues. From germline, CDR1 is SGHVS and CDR2 FQNEAQ. CDR3 region: CASSRGERGAEQFF. The CDR3 nucleotides are TGTGCCAGCAGCCGGGGTGAGAGGGGGGCCGAGCAGTTCTTC.

The table lists this clonotype with many counts. V usage is TRBV20-1 and J usage is TRBJ2-5; 12 bases are a match to TRBD2. This CDR3 region has 13 residues. The germline CDR1 and CDR2 sequences are DFQATT and SNEGSKA (reference sequence). V shed 6 bases, J shed 4 bases, and the junction held 3 bases outside the gene matches. Written as DNA, the CDR3 is TGCAGTGCGCCGACTAGCGGGGGAGAGACCCAGTACTTC. This encodes CSAPTSGGETQYF.

This clonotype was recorded at least ten times. The chain uses TRBV4-3 and TRBJ2-1, with D possibly being TRBD2 (6 bases). Germline V gene sequence: CDR1 LGHNA, CDR2 YSLEER. The CDR3 has 17 residues. V was trimmed by 0 bases and J by 2 bases, leaving 14 bases between them. The CDR3 DNA reads as TGCGCCAGCAGCCAAGATCTGGCTAGCGATACCTACAATGAGCAGTTCTTC. Protein: CASSQDLASDTYNEQFF.

This clonotype has only a few counts. This sequence joins TRBV5-1 and TRBJ1-1, with D perhaps TRBD1 (6 bases). Trimming stripped 6 bases from V and 3 bases from J, with 15 bases between. Germline CDR1 SGHRS, CDR2 YFSETQ. This CDR3 spans 14 amino acids. CDR3: CASTWTDSHTEAFF. The CDR3 nucleotides read TGCGCCAGCACTTGGACAGACAGCCACACTGAAGCTTTCTTT.

This clonotype was detected ten times or more. V and J are TRBV20-1 and TRBJ2-5; the match to TRBD2 covers 10 bases. Germline trimming cut 7 bases from V and 5 bases from J; bases unmatched to any gene: 10. This CDR3 spans 14 amino acids. The germline CDR1 and CDR2 sequences are DFQATT and SNEGSKA (reference sequence). The chain's CDR3 is CSVRLAGGTETQYF. CDR3 coding DNA: TGCAGTGTTCGATTAGCGGGAGGTACCGAGACCCAGTACTTC.

The rearrangement uses TRBV30 and TRBJ2-2; a possible D gene is TRBD2 (5 bases). V lost 3 bases and J lost 6, with 5 bases in between. Germline-derived CDR1 and CDR2 are GTSNPN and SVGIG (reference sequence). This CDR3 spans 11 amino acids. The CDR3 sequence is CAWRGAGELFF. CDR3 DNA: TGTGCCTGGAGGGGAGCCGGGGAGCTGTTTTTT.

The J gene is TRBJ2-5, the V gene TRBV4-3; TRBD2 aligns across 7 bases. Germline lookup yields CDR1 LGHNA and CDR2 YSLEER. The CDR3 runs to 14 residues. J was trimmed by 5 bases and V by 0 bases; bases with no gene match: 3. CDR3 coding DNA: TGCGCCAGCAGCCAAGATAGCGGGCATGAGACCCAGTACTTC. It is translated as CASSQDSGHETQYF.

This clonotype appeared a few times. The V gene is TRBV4-3, the J gene TRBJ2-7; D is unclear. The V gene lost 2 bases and the J gene lost 0 bases, with 11 bases spanning the gap. The CDR3 contains 15 residues. The V gene's germline CDR1 is LGHNA and CDR2 YSLEER. The CDR3 bases are TGCGCCAGCAGCCAACCCAGGTCGAGCTCCTACGAGCAGTACTTC. Amino acids: CASSQPRSSSYEQYF.

The chain recombines TRBV15 with TRBJ2-7; 10 bases are shared with TRBD1. The CDR3 has 15 residues. The germline CDR1 and CDR2 sequences are LNHNV and YYDKDF (reference sequence). Germline trimming cut 1 base from V and 5 bases from J; bases unmatched to any gene: 5. The CDR3 DNA follows: TGTGCCACCAGCAGAGTGGGACAGGGGAGCCACGAGCAGTACTTC. It translates to CATSRVGQGSHEQYF.

This clonotype was detected once. This chain connects TRBV3-1 to TRBJ2-1; D is ambiguous. This CDR3 has 14 amino acids. Germline CDR1 and CDR2: LGHDT and YNNKEL (reference sequence). V shed 4 bases and J shed 6 bases, with 13 bases lying between them. The CDR3 nucleotides are TGTGCCAGCAGCCGCCATCCCGGCTCCAATGAGCAGTTCTTC. Its translation: CASSRHPGSNEQFF.

This chain links TRBV7-8 with TRBJ2-5; D remains ambiguous. The V end was cut by 5 bases, the J end by 5 bases, with 6 bases between. Germline-derived CDR1 and CDR2 are SGHVS and FQNEAQ. CDR3 length equals 11 residues. The CDR3 DNA reads TGTGCCAGCAGCACCGCGGAGACCCAGTACTTC. This gives the protein CASSTAETQYF.

The sample holds many counts of this clonotype. The rearrangement joins TRBV5-1 to TRBJ2-1; a possible D gene is TRBD1 (6 bases). Germline-derived CDR1 and CDR2 are SGHRS and YFSETQ. Trimming removed 2 bases from V and 10 bases from J, with 19 bases in between. The CDR3 spans 15 residues. CDR3 sequence: CASSFFEFGDREQFF. CDR3 nucleotide sequence: TGCGCCAGCAGCTTCTTTGAGTTCGGAGACAGGGAGCAGTTCTTC.

A few counts support this clonotype. V is TRBV12-3 or TRBV12-4 and J is TRBJ2-3, with D possibly being TRBD2 (7 bases). This CDR3 contains 15 residues. V was cut by 8 bases and J by 3 bases, with 18 bases left in between. The CDR3 nucleotides are TGTGCCAGCCAAAAACGCGGGGGCCCGACAGATACGCAGTATTTT. It codes for CASQKRGGPTDTQYF.